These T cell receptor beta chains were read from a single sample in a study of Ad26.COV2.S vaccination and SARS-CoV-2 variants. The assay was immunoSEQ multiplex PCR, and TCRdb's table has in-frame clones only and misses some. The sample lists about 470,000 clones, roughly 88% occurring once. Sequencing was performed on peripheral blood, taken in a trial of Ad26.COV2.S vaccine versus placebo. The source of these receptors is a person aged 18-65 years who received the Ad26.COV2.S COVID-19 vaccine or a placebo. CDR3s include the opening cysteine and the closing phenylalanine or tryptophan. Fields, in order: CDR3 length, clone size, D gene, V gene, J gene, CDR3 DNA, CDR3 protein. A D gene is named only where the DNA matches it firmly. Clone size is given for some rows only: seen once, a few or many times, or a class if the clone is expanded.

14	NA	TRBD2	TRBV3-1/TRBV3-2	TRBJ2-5	TGTGCCAGCAGCCCTAGCGGGAGAAAAGAGACCCAGTACTTC	CASSPSGRKETQYF
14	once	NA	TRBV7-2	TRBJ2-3	TGTGCCAGCAGCTCCCTGGCGCTGACAGATACGCAGTATTTT	CASSSLALTDTQYF
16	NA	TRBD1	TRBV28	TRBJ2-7	TGTGCCAGCACCCCGACGGGACAGGGAGGTTCCTACGAGCAGTACTTC	CASTPTGQGGSYEQYF
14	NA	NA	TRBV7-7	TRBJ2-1	TGTGCCAGCAGCCCCACACGCGGAGGGGGAGAGCAGTTCTTC	CASSPTRGGGEQFF
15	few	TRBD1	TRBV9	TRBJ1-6	TGTGCCAGCAGCCCTCGACAGGGATTCGGTTCACCCCTCCACTTT	CASSPRQGFGSPLHF
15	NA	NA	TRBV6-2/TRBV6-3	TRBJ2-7	TGTGCCAGCAGTTACTCCCGGGGCGGAGCGGCCGAGCAGTACTTC	CASSYSRGGAAEQYF
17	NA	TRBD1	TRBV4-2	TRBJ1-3	TGTGCCAGCAGCCAAGAAAGACAGGGCGGTTATGGAAACACCATATATTTT	CASSQERQGGYGNTIYF
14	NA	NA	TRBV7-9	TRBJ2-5	TGTGCCAGCAGCTTATTAACACCTCAAGAGACCCAGTACTTC	CASSLLTPQETQYF
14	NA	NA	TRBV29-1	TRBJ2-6	TGCAGCGTACTCAAGAGCTCTGGGGCCAACGTCCTGACTTTC	CSVLKSSGANVLTF
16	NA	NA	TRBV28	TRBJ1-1	TGTGCCAGCAGTTTAAAGGCCGGGGGGACGAACACTGAAGCTTTCTTT	CASSLKAGGTNTEAFF
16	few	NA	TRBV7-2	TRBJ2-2	TGTGCCAGCAGCCCCCCGAGGGGTCTAAACACCGGGGAGCTGTTTTTT	CASSPPRGLNTGELFF
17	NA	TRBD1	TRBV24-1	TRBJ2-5	TGTGCCACCAGTGATGGCGCCCGACAGGGGAATGGGAAGACCCAGTACTTC	CATSDGARQGNGKTQYF
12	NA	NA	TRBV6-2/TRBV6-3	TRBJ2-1	TGTGCCAGCAGTAAACAACATCATGAGCAGTTCTTC	CASSKQHHEQFF
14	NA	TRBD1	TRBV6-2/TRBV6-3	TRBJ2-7	TGTGCCAGCAGTACCCGGGACAGTTCCTACGAGCAGTACTTC	CASSTRDSSYEQYF
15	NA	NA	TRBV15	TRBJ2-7	TGTGCCACCAGCAGAGATCCCGGGAGCCCCAACGAGCAGTACTTC	CATSRDPGSPNEQYF
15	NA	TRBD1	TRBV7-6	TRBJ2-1	TGTGCCAGCAGCTTGGGGGGACAGGATTACAATGAGCAGTTCTTC	CASSLGGQDYNEQFF
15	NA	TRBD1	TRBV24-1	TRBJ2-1	TGTGCCACCAGTGATCCAACGACAGGGGGCCTTGAGCAGTTCTTC	CATSDPTTGGLEQFF
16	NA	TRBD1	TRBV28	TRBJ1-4	TGTGCCAGCAGTTTGGAGTCAGGGGGCACGGGTGAAAAACTGTTTTTT	CASSLESGGTGEKLFF
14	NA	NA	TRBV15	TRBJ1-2	TGTGCCACCAGCAGAGAGGCAGCTAACTATGGCTACACCTTC	CATSREAANYGYTF
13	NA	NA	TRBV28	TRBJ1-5	TGTGCCGTACACGGACAGAACAATCAGCCCCAGCATTTT	CAVHGQNNQPQHF
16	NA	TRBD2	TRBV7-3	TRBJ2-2	TGTGCCAGCAGCCAGACTAGCGGGAGGGACACCGGGGAGCTGTTTTTT	CASSQTSGRDTGELFF
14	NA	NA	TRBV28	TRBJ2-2	TGTGCCAGCAGTTTAGTGGGGTCCGGCGGGGAGCTGTTTTTT	CASSLVGSGGELFF
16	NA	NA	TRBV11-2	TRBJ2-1	TGTGCCAGCAGCTCAGGGATGGCCCAGCCTTACAATGAGCAGTTCTTC	CASSSGMAQPYNEQFF
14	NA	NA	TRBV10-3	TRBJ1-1	TGTGCCATCAGAGGCATCACGGGGAACACTGAAGCTTTCTTT	CAIRGITGNTEAFF
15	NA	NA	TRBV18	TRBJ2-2	TGTGCCAGCTCCTTAGACGCCGGTGTGACCGGGGAGCTGTTTTTT	CASSLDAGVTGELFF
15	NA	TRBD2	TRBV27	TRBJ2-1	TGTGCCAGCAGTTTAACAGCGGGAGTAGGCAATGAGCAGTTCTTC	CASSLTAGVGNEQFF
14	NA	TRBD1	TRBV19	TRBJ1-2	TGTGCCAGTAGCCGGACAGGGGACCTCTATGGCTACACCTTC	CASSRTGDLYGYTF
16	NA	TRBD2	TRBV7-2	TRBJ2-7	TGTGCCAGCAGCCCGCCGGGACTAGCGGGAGCCTACGAGCAGTACTTC	CASSPPGLAGAYEQYF
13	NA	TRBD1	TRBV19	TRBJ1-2	TGTGCCACAAACGGCGACAGGGCGGGTGGCTACACCTTC	CATNGDRAGGYTF
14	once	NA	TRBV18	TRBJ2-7	TGTGCCAGCTCCCCCGGGACGGCAACCTACGAGCAGTACTTC	CASSPGTATYEQYF
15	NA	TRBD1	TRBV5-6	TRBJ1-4	TGTGCCAGCAGCCTTACCGGGACAGGGGGTGAAAAACTGTTTTTT	CASSLTGTGGEKLFF
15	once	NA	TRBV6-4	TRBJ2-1	TGTGCCAGCAGTGACTGGAACACCAGGGGAAATGAGCAGTTCTTC	CASSDWNTRGNEQFF
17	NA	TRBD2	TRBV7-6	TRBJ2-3	TGTGCCAGCAGCCAAGATATAGCGGGAGGGCATCCAGATACGCAGTATTTT	CASSQDIAGGHPDTQYF
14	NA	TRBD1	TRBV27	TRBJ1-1	TGTGCCAGCGGCGCAGGGGGCGCGGACACTGAAGCTTTCTTT	CASGAGGADTEAFF
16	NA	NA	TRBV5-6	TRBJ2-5	TGTGCCAGCAGCTTTTATGGGGTGTCCCCCCAAGAGACCCAGTACTTC	CASSFYGVSPQETQYF
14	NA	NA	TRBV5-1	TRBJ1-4	TGCGCCAGCAGCTTGCAAAGGGGGGGCGAAAAACTGTTTTTT	CASSLQRGGEKLFF
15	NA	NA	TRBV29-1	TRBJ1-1	TGCAGCGTTACCCAAGTCGGGGGGACTAACACTGAAGCTTTCTTT	CSVTQVGGTNTEAFF
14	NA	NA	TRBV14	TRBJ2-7	TGTGCCAGCAGCCAGGGACGAACCCGGTTGGAGCAGTACTTC	CASSQGRTRLEQYF
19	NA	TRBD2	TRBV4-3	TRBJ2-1	TGCGCCAGCAGCCAAGAACCCCGGACTAGCGGGAGCCCGTCCAATGAGCAGTTCTTC	CASSQEPRTSGSPSNEQFF
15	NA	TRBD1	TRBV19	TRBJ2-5	TGTGCCAGTAGTGCTCGAAACAGGGGGCGGGAGACCCAGTACTTC	CASSARNRGRETQYF
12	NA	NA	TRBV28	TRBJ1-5	TGTGCCAGCAGCGGGGCGGGCCAGCCCCAGCATTTT	CASSGAGQPQHF
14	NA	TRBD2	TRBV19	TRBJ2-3	TGTGCCAGTACCAAGGGACTAGACACAGATACGCAGTATTTT	CASTKGLDTDTQYF
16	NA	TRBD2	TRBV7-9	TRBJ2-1	TGTGCCAGCAGCGCAAGGACTAGCGGAAGCTACAATGAGCAGTTCTTC	CASSARTSGSYNEQFF
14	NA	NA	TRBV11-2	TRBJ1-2	TGTGCCAGCAGCTTAGGGCGGGCTAGCTATGGCTACACCTTC	CASSLGRASYGYTF
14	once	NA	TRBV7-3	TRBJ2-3	TGTGCCAGCAGCTTCTCAGGGACATCAGATACGCAGTATTTT	CASSFSGTSDTQYF
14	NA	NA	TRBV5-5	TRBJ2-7	TGTGCCAGCAGCTTGGAGCGGGCCTCCTACGAGCAGTACTTC	CASSLERASYEQYF
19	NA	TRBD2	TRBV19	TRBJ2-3	TGTGCCAGTAGTATCGGGCTAGCGGGAGGGCGGCCCCACACAGATACGCAGTATTTT	CASSIGLAGGRPHTDTQYF